What follows are 19 T cell receptor beta chains derived from one specimen sequenced in a study of control samples from healthy donors and cancer patients. The assay was immunoSEQ multiplex PCR, and TCRdb's table has in-frame clones only and misses some. The data hold 100,000 to 150,000 clones, with approximately 90% observed a single time. Sequences were obtained from blood. Receptors were obtained from a man aged 35 to 55 in good health.

A single count supports this clone. The chain couples TRBV30 to TRBJ1-5; a weak D match, TRBD1 (6 bases). Per germline, CDR1 GTSNPN and CDR2 SVGIG (reference sequence). This CDR3 spans 15 amino acids. V lost 2 bases, J lost 7 bases, and 18 bases lay in between. The CDR3 loop is CAWSTGTRGNQPQHF. CDR3 nucleotide sequence: TGTGCCTGGAGTACCGGGACAAGGGGGAACCAGCCCCAGCATTTT.

The genes are TRBV29-1 and TRBJ2-2; perhaps TRBD1 as D (6 bases). Germline CDR1 is SQVTM and CDR2 is ANQGSEA. Trimming left V 5 bases short and J 1 base short, with 8 bases between. This CDR3 has 13 residues. The CDR3 loop is CSVPGQNTGELFF. CDR3 DNA: TGCAGCGTTCCGGGACAGAACACCGGGGAGCTGTTTTTT.

The V gene is TRBV11-2, the J gene TRBJ2-2, with 9 bases identical to TRBD2. The CDR3 extends over 16 amino acids. Germline V gene sequence: CDR1 SGHAT, CDR2 FQNNGV. V lost 3 bases to trimming and J lost 0 bases; unmatched junction nucleotides: 2. The CDR3, as DNA: TGTGCCAGCAGCTTTACTAGCGGGTCGAACACCGGGGAGCTGTTTTTT. Amino acids: CASSFTSGSNTGELFF.

J is TRBJ2-1 and V is TRBV7-9, with unresolved D. CDR3 length: 15 amino acids. Trimming shortened V by 1 base and J by 3 bases, and 10 bases separated the two germline ends. Germline values: CDR1 SEHNR, CDR2 FQNEAQ (reference sequence). CDR3 sequence (DNA): TGTGCCAGCAGCTTAGGCCGAGTCTACTACAATGAGCAGTTCTTC. This translates into CASSLGRVYYNEQFF.

Worth noting for this clone: The sample carries other DNA sequences with the same CDR3. V gene TRBV5-1 combines with J gene TRBJ2-5; the D is unclear. The CDR3 has 12 residues. The germline V and J ends were trimmed by 2 bases and 1 base, with 3 bases remaining between them. CDR1 and CDR2 (germline): SGHRS, YFSETQ. The CDR3 region is CASSFPQETQYF. The DNA for the CDR3 is TGCGCCAGCAGCTTTCCCCAAGAGACCCAGTACTTC.

This chain joins TRBV6-2 or TRBV6-3 and TRBJ1-5; TRBD1 is a possible D gene (5 bases). The CDR3 has 13 amino acids. Trimming removed 0 bases at V and 5 bases at J, with 5 bases between. Per the germline V gene, CDR1 is MNHEY and CDR2 is SVGEGT. In DNA form, the CDR3 reads TGTGCCAGCAGTTACTCGGGGCATCAGCCCCAGCATTTT. Translation gives CASSYSGHQPQHF.

This chain connects TRBV29-1 to TRBJ1-1; D is ambiguous. Deletions cut 5 bases from V and 4 bases from J, with 17 bases between. Per the germline V gene, CDR1 is SQVTM and CDR2 is ANQGSEA. The length of the CDR3 is 14 residues. This CDR3 is CSVSLKVGATEAFF. Here the CDR3 DNA reads TGCAGCGTTAGTCTTAAAGTGGGTGCCACTGAAGCTTTCTTT.

V usage is TRBV4-1 and J usage is TRBJ2-2, with 7 bases aligning to TRBD2. The length of the CDR3 is 14 residues. With V trimmed by 6 bases and J by 4 bases, 5 bases remained unmatched. Per the germline V gene, CDR1 is MGHRA and CDR2 is YSYEKL. As DNA, the CDR3 is TGCGCCAGCAGACAATCGGGGGGCACCGGGGAGCTGTTTTTT. Translation: CASRQSGGTGELFF.

The gene calls are TRBV5-1 and TRBJ2-2; no definite D call. The CDR3 has 15 residues. CDR1 is SGHRS and CDR2 is YFSETQ in the germline V gene. V was trimmed by 4 bases and J by 6 bases, leaving 16 bases between them. CDR3 in amino acids: CASSPRWGPAGELFF. DNA of the CDR3: TGCGCCAGCAGCCCGAGGTGGGGTCCAGCCGGGGAGCTGTTTTTT. Filled out from reference TRBV5-1 and TRBJ2-2, the complete variable domain reads KAGVTQTPRYLIKTRGQQVTLSCSPISGHRSVSWYQQTPGQGLQFLFEYFSETQRNKGNFPGRFSGRQFSNSRSEMNVSTLELGDSALYLCASSPRWGPAGELFFGEGSRLTVL.

The J gene is TRBJ2-2, the V gene TRBV2; TRBD2 might be the D (6 bases). The CDR3 runs to 12 residues. Trimming removed 11 bases at V and 9 bases at J, with 16 bases between. Per the germline V gene, CDR1 is SNHLY and CDR2 is FYNNEI. As DNA, the CDR3 is TGTGCCGGCCACGGTGGGGGGAGGGAGCTGTTTTTT. Translating it yields CAGHGGGRELFF.

The rearrangement joins TRBV29-1 to TRBJ2-3; 7 bases align to TRBD2. The CDR3 loop spans 12 amino acids. V shed 6 bases, J shed 2 bases, and the junction held 2 bases outside the gene matches. Germline V gene sequence: CDR1 SQVTM, CDR2 ANQGSEA. CDR3 protein: CSVERDTDTQYF. The CDR3 DNA is TGCAGCGTGGAGCGGGACACAGATACGCAGTATTTT.

This chain links TRBV7-9 with TRBJ2-3, with D possibly matching TRBD2 (6 bases). With 5 bases removed from V and 0 bases from J, the gap between germline ends came to 15 bases. CDR3 length equals 16 residues. CDR1 SEHNR and CDR2 FQNEAQ come from the germline V gene (reference sequence). The CDR3 DNA follows: TGTGCCAGCAGCCCAGCGGCGGGGCGAAGCACAGATACGCAGTATTTT. It is translated as CASSPAAGRSTDTQYF.

J is TRBJ1-5 and V is TRBV5-1; the D gene is possibly TRBD1 (6 bases). Germline V gives CDR1 SGHRS, CDR2 YFSETQ. The germline V and J ends were trimmed by 0 bases and 6 bases, with 13 bases remaining between them. There are 15 residues in the CDR3. Here the CDR3 DNA reads TGCGCCAGCAGCTTGGGAGCAGGGGCGGGTCAGCCCCAGCATTTT. Its translation is CASSLGAGAGQPQHF. Supplemented by reference TRBV5-1 and TRBJ1-5, the full variable domain reads KAGVTQTPRYLIKTRGQQVTLSCSPISGHRSVSWYQQTPGQGLQFLFEYFSETQRNKGNFPGRFSGRQFSNSRSEMNVSTLELGDSALYLCASSLGAGAGQPQHFGDGTRLSIL.

The chain employs TRBV5-1 and TRBJ1-3, with D uncertain. The CDR3 has 15 amino acids. Trimming took off 0 bases at V and 0 bases at J, with 7 bases between the two ends. Per the germline V gene, CDR1 is SGHRS and CDR2 is YFSETQ. The CDR3 sequence: CASSLVSNSGNTIYF. The CDR3 region has the DNA TGCGCCAGCAGCTTGGTCAGCAACTCTGGAAACACCATATATTTT.

This chain connects TRBV6-5 to TRBJ1-5, with a possible D match to TRBD1 (5 bases). Trimming pared 4 bases from V and 7 bases from J, leaving 20 bases between. The CDR3 has 16 residues. The germline V gene has CDR1 MNHEY and CDR2 SVGAGI. The CDR3 loop reads CASSSRRPGGDQPQHF. For the CDR3, the DNA is TGTGCCAGCAGTTCTCGTAGACCCGGGGGGGACCAGCCCCAGCATTTT.

This rearrangement joins TRBV7-3 to TRBJ1-1; D remains unclear. Trimming took off 2 bases at V and 2 bases at J, with 6 bases between the two ends. This CDR3 comprises 13 residues. Germline CDR1 reads SGHTA; CDR2 reads FQGTGA. Here the CDR3 DNA reads TGTGCCAGCAGCTTATGGCAAAACACTGAAGCTTTCTTT. The encoded protein is CASSLWQNTEAFF.

The J gene is TRBJ2-7, the V gene TRBV4-1; no reliable D call. Trimming pared 0 bases from V and 3 bases from J, leaving 12 bases between. Germline CDR1 and CDR2: MGHRA and YSYEKL. CDR3 length: 15 residues. The CDR3 coding sequence is TGCGCCAGCAGCCAAGAGGGCAACACCCGCTACGAGCAGTACTTC. Its protein product is CASSQEGNTRYEQYF.

This chain joins TRBV5-4 and TRBJ2-3, with no clear D. Germline V gene data show CDR1 as SGHNT and CDR2 as YYREEE (reference sequence). The V gene lost 0 bases and the J gene lost 2 bases, with 7 bases spanning the gap. This CDR3 contains 14 residues. CDR3 protein: CASSLAHITDTQYF. The CDR3 DNA reads as TGTGCCAGCAGCTTGGCACACATCACAGATACGCAGTATTTT.

J is TRBJ2-7 and V is TRBV3-1 (or the pseudogene TRBV3-2), with D unresolved. Trimming pared 8 bases from V and 3 bases from J, leaving 8 bases between. The germline V gene encodes CDR1 LGHDT and CDR2 YNNKEL (reference sequence). The CDR3 has 11 residues. The DNA of the CDR3 is TGTGCCAGCTCGAGGCTCTACGAGCAGTACTTC. Translation gives CASSRLYEQYF.